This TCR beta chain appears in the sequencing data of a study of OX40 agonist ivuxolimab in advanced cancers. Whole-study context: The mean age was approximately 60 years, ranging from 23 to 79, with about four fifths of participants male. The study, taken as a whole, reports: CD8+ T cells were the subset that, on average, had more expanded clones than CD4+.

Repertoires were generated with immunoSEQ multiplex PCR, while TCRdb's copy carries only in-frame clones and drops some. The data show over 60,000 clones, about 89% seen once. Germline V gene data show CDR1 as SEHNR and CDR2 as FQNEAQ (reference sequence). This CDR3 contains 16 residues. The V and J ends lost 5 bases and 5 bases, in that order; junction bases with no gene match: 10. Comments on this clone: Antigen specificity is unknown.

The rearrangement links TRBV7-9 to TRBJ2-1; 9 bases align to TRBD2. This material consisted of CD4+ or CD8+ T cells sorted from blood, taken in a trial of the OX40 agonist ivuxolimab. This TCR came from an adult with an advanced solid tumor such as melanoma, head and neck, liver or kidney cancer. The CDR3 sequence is CASSLGSGLANNEQFF. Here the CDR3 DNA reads TGTGCCAGCAGCCTAGGTTCGGGACTAGCAAACAATGAGCAGTTCTTC.